This T cell receptor (beta chain) was recorded in a study of cytomegalovirus exposure and HLA in healthy donors. General observations from the study: A later analysis showed HLA-associated TCR beta chains outstripping equally common others in clonal expansion. Altogether, 164 TCR beta chains were recorded as cytomegalovirus-associated. Later analysis suggested most CMV-associated TCR beta chains were HLA-restricted.

PCR amplification relied on 60 Vbeta primers (plus 13 Jbeta primers). Assay used: immunoSEQ multiplex PCR; TCRdb lists only in-frame clones, some missing. The sample has approximately 140,000 clones, about four fifths seen once. Concerning this clone: The antigen is undetermined.

The germline V and J ends were trimmed by 5 bases and 2 bases, with 13 bases remaining between them. CDR3 length equals 14 residues. In germline, CDR1 is MNHNY, CDR2 SVGAGI (reference sequence). The chain carries TRBV6-6 and TRBJ2-7; perhaps TRBD2 as D (5 bases). This TCR was recovered from a man aged 25-45 years in good health and CMV-seronegative. Input material: PBMCs. The CDR3: CASSDLDLAYEQYF. CDR3 nucleotides: TGTGCCAGCAGTGACCTGGACTTAGCCTACGAGCAGTACTTC.